This is a list of T cell receptor beta chains from one sample in a study of cytomegalovirus exposure and HLA in healthy donors. Assay used: immunoSEQ multiplex PCR; TCRdb lists only in-frame clones, some missing. The sample records about 180,000 clones, 80% to 85% being singletons. The source material was PBMCs. These receptors were taken from a boy aged 2-15 years in good health and CMV-seronegative. Each CDR3 is given with its conserved first and last residue. The order of the fields is J gene, D gene, V gene, clone size, CDR3 DNA, CDR3 protein. The D gene is left open where the match is weak. Expanded clones get a size class; other rows say once, few or many, or leave the size out.

J: TRBJ2-3
D: TRBD1
V: TRBV29-1
size: .
DNA: TGCAGCGCTTCAACTGGGACAGGGAATACAGATACGCAGTATTTT
CDR3: CSASTGTGNTDTQYF

J: TRBJ1-1
D: .
V: TRBV4-2
size: .
DNA: TGTGCCAGCAGCCAACGTCTTCTTTTGACAGTAATGAACACTGAAGCTTTCTTT
CDR3: CASSQRLLLTVMNTEAFF

J: TRBJ2-7
D: TRBD2
V: TRBV6-1
size: .
DNA: TGTGCCAGCAGTGAAGGACTAGCGACCTACGAGCAGTACTTC
CDR3: CASSEGLATYEQYF

J: TRBJ2-7
D: TRBD1
V: TRBV6-5
size: .
DNA: TGTGCCAGCAGTCCGAGGGGCAGGGGGCTGTACGAGCAGTACTTC
CDR3: CASSPRGRGLYEQYF

J: TRBJ2-1
D: TRBD2
V: TRBV29-1
size: .
DNA: TGCAGCGTGGGGAGGGGCGGAGAAGACAATGAGCAGTTCTTC
CDR3: CSVGRGGEDNEQFF

J: TRBJ2-3
D: .
V: TRBV10-3
size: .
DNA: TGTGCCATCAGCCTCGGAGACTACCCCACAGATACGCAGTATTTT
CDR3: CAISLGDYPTDTQYF

J: TRBJ2-1
D: TRBD2
V: TRBV6-5
size: .
DNA: TGTGCCAGCAGTTACGCCTCCGGGCTAGCGGACAATGAGCAGTTCTTC
CDR3: CASSYASGLADNEQFF

J: TRBJ1-2
D: .
V: TRBV2
size: .
DNA: TGTGCCAGCAGGAACACCGGGACTAGAGCCTATGGCTACACCTTC
CDR3: CASRNTGTRAYGYTF

J: TRBJ2-1
D: .
V: TRBV11-2
size: .
DNA: TGTGCCAGCAGCTTAGTGACTACCCTTAACAATGAGCAGTTCTTC
CDR3: CASSLVTTLNNEQFF

J: TRBJ2-7
D: .
V: TRBV9
size: .
DNA: TGTGCCAGCAGCGAGCAAGCGGTAAACTACGAGCAGTACTTC
CDR3: CASSEQAVNYEQYF

J: TRBJ2-3
D: TRBD2
V: TRBV29-1
size: .
DNA: TGCAGCGGCGGGGGGCGGGAGAGCACAGATACGCAGTATTTT
CDR3: CSGGGRESTDTQYF

J: TRBJ2-7
D: TRBD1
V: TRBV27
size: .
DNA: TGTGCCAGCAGTTGGCGGACAGGGGACGAGCAGTACTTC
CDR3: CASSWRTGDEQYF

J: TRBJ2-7
D: TRBD1
V: TRBV5-4
size: .
DNA: TGTGCCAGCAGCCCGGGACAGATCTCCTACGAGCAGTACTTC
CDR3: CASSPGQISYEQYF

J: TRBJ2-3
D: TRBD2
V: TRBV15
size: .
DNA: TGTGCCACCAGCAGAGAATGGCAGGGAGGGACAGATACGCAGTATTTT
CDR3: CATSREWQGGTDTQYF

J: TRBJ2-5
D: TRBD2
V: TRBV10-3
size: once
DNA: TGTGCCATAGGGACTAGCGGGAGTGGAGAGACCCAGTACTTC
CDR3: CAIGTSGSGETQYF

J: TRBJ1-2
D: .
V: TRBV6-7
size: .
DNA: TGTGCCTGCCGGTGGGGCTACACCTTC
CDR3: CACRWGYTF

J: TRBJ2-1
D: .
V: TRBV7-2
size: once
DNA: TGTGCCAGCAGCTTAGGGGAGTACGGGCAGTTCTTC
CDR3: CASSLGEYGQFF

J: TRBJ2-1
D: .
V: TRBV10-3
size: .
DNA: TGTGCCATCAGTACGCTATCTCGCAATGAGCAGTTCTTC
CDR3: CAISTLSRNEQFF

J: TRBJ2-1
D: TRBD1
V: TRBV7-8
size: .
DNA: TGTGCCAGCAGCCTCGACAGGGGGCTCGTCAATGAGCAGTTCTTC
CDR3: CASSLDRGLVNEQFF

J: TRBJ1-1
D: TRBD1
V: TRBV5-1
size: .
DNA: TGCGCCAGCAGCTTGGCCCGACAGGGCACGATGAACACTGAAGCTTTCTTT
CDR3: CASSLARQGTMNTEAFF

J: TRBJ2-1
D: .
V: TRBV9
size: .
DNA: TGTGCCAGCAGCCCCCGTGCGGGAAGGGCCTACAATGAGCAGTTCTTC
CDR3: CASSPRAGRAYNEQFF

J: TRBJ2-7
D: TRBD2
V: TRBV2
size: .
DNA: TGTGCCAGCAGTGAATGGGTAGCGGGAGACTACGAGCAGTACTTC
CDR3: CASSEWVAGDYEQYF

J: TRBJ1-1
D: .
V: TRBV27
size: .
DNA: TGTGCCAGCAGTTTATGGGGGGGCGGGAACACTGAAGCTTTCTTT
CDR3: CASSLWGGGNTEAFF

J: TRBJ2-3
D: TRBD2
V: TRBV7-6
size: .
DNA: TGTGCCAGCAGCCAAGAGCGGGAGGGCCCAGATACGCAGTATTTT
CDR3: CASSQEREGPDTQYF

J: TRBJ2-1
D: TRBD2
V: TRBV30
size: once
DNA: TGTGCCGGCCATGGACTAGCGGCCTACAATGAGCAGTTCTTC
CDR3: CAGHGLAAYNEQFF

J: TRBJ2-7
D: .
V: TRBV2
size: .
DNA: TGTGCCAGCAGTGTCCGGGAGTACGAGCAGTACTTC
CDR3: CASSVREYEQYF

J: TRBJ2-7
D: .
V: TRBV5-4
size: .
DNA: TGTGCCAGCAGCTTGGCCGACCAGGACGAGCAGTACTTC
CDR3: CASSLADQDEQYF

J: TRBJ1-4
D: TRBD1
V: TRBV6-1
size: .
DNA: TGTGCCAGCAGTCGCGACAGGGGGGGTGAAAAACTGTTTTTT
CDR3: CASSRDRGGEKLFF

J: TRBJ2-2
D: TRBD2
V: TRBV30
size: .
DNA: TGTGCCTGGAGTGTACGCGGGAGGTCTGACACCGGGGAGCTGTTTTTT
CDR3: CAWSVRGRSDTGELFF

J: TRBJ2-7
D: TRBD2
V: TRBV2
size: .
DNA: TGTGCCAGCAGTTCGGGACTAGCGGGCCCCTACGAGCAGTACTTC
CDR3: CASSSGLAGPYEQYF

J: TRBJ2-2
D: .
V: TRBV7-6
size: .
DNA: TGTGCCAGCAGCCGGAGGGAGATCGGCGGGGAGCTGTTTTTT
CDR3: CASSRREIGGELFF

J: TRBJ2-3
D: .
V: TRBV19
size: .
DNA: TGTGCCAGTAGTCTACAGTTTAGCACAGATACGCAGTATTTT
CDR3: CASSLQFSTDTQYF

J: TRBJ1-1
D: .
V: TRBV11-2
size: once
DNA: TGTGCCAGCAGACCAGGGGCAGCCTCCTCACAAGCTTTCTTT
CDR3: CASRPGAASSQAFF

J: TRBJ1-1
D: .
V: TRBV19
size: few
DNA: TGTGCCAGTAGTATAGACAGGGGTGGCACTGAAGCTTTCTTT
CDR3: CASSIDRGGTEAFF

J: TRBJ2-7
D: TRBD2
V: TRBV28
size: .
DNA: TGTGCCAGCAGCTCTAGGTCGGGGGGACTAGCGGGCGTCGAGTACTTC
CDR3: CASSSRSGGLAGVEYF

J: TRBJ2-2
D: TRBD2
V: TRBV9
size: few
DNA: TGTGCCAGCAGCGGACAGCGGGAGGGCCGCAACACCGGGGAGCTGTTTTTT
CDR3: CASSGQREGRNTGELFF

J: TRBJ1-6
D: .
V: TRBV10-3
size: once
DNA: TGTGCCATCAGTGAGGCGGGGCGTCGAGGTTCACCCCTCCACTTT
CDR3: CAISEAGRRGSPLHF

J: TRBJ2-7
D: .
V: TRBV2
size: .
DNA: TGTGCCAGCAGTAGCGGAAATTACGAGCAGTACTTC
CDR3: CASSSGNYEQYF

J: TRBJ2-1
D: .
V: TRBV2
size: .
DNA: TGTGCCACCGAGAGGAGTAGCAATGAGCAGTTCTTC
CDR3: CATERSSNEQFF

J: TRBJ2-7
D: TRBD2
V: TRBV7-2
size: .
DNA: TGTGCCAGCAGCTTATCCGGGAGGGCGGACCACGAGCAGTACTTC
CDR3: CASSLSGRADHEQYF

J: TRBJ2-1
D: TRBD2
V: TRBV14
size: .
DNA: TGTGCCAGCAGCGACAGTCACCAGGGAGGGAATGAGCAGTTCTTC
CDR3: CASSDSHQGGNEQFF

J: TRBJ1-4
D: TRBD1
V: TRBV6-6
size: .
DNA: TGTGCCAGCAGCCGAACAGGGGGCGCGGGAGAAAAACTGTTTTTT
CDR3: CASSRTGGAGEKLFF

J: TRBJ2-5
D: TRBD1
V: TRBV5-1
size: .
DNA: TGCGCCAGCAGCACGACAGGGGGCGCGGGGACCCAGTACTTC
CDR3: CASSTTGGAGTQYF

J: TRBJ2-5
D: TRBD2
V: TRBV6-6
size: .
DNA: TGTGCCAGCAGTTACTCGACTAGCACACGCGAGGGGACCCAGTACTTC
CDR3: CASSYSTSTREGTQYF

J: TRBJ2-2
D: .
V: TRBV9
size: .
DNA: TGTGCCAGCAGCGTAGGGAGCCCCGGAACCGGGGAGCTGTTTTTT
CDR3: CASSVGSPGTGELFF

J: TRBJ1-6
D: .
V: TRBV30
size: .
DNA: TGTGCTACTGTTCCAGGGAATAATTCACCCCTCCACTTT
CDR3: CATVPGNNSPLHF